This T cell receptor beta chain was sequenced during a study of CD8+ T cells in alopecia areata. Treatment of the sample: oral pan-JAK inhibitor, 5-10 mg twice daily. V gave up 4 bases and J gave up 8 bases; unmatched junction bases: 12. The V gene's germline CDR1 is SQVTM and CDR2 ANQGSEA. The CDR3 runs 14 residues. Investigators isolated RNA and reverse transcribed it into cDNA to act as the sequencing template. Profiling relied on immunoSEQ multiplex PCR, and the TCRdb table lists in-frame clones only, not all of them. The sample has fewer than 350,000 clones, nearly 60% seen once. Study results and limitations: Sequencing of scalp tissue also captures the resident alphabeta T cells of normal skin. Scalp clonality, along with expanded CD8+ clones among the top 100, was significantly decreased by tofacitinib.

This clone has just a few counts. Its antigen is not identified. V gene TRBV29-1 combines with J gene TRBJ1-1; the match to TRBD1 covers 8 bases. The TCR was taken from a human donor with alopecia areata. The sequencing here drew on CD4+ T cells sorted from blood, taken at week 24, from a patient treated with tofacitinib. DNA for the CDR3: TGCAGCGTTGCAGGACAGGGAGGGCTGCCCGAAGCTTTCTTT. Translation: CSVAGQGGLPEAFF.